The 24 T cell receptor beta chains reported below all come from one sample, sequenced in a study of shared clonotypes between healthy human individuals. TCRdb's table, derived via immunoSEQ multiplex PCR, lists solely in-frame clones and lacks some. The repertoire holds more than 2 million clones, with approximately 92% as singletons. CD45RO-negative, CCR7-positively selected cells formed the naive CD8 fraction, excluding terminally differentiated effector memory CD45RA+ cells. The specimen was naive CD8+ T cells from PBMCs. The receptor set was obtained from a man aged 18 to 35 in good health. Some clones in this sample may be carry-over from other donors' samples.

The rearrangement links TRBV11-2 to TRBJ1-2; no clear D. V was trimmed by 4 bases and J by 2 bases, leaving 14 bases between them. Germline-derived CDR1 and CDR2 are SGHAT and FQNNGV. The CDR3 consists of 15 residues. DNA of the CDR3: TGTGCCAGCAGCTCAACGACCGGCACAAACTATGGCTACACCTTC. Translation: CASSSTTGTNYGYTF.

The V call is TRBV11-2, the J call TRBJ2-1; D may match TRBD1 or TRBD2 (7 bases each). The CDR3 extends over 16 amino acids. Between the trimmed V and J ends, which lost 5 bases and 8 bases, there was a span of 22 bases. Germline CDR1 SGHAT, CDR2 FQNNGV. The CDR3 region has the DNA TGTGCCAGCAGCGGACGACAGGGAGGGGAAATCTATGAGCAGTTCTTC. This gives the protein CASSGRQGGEIYEQFF.

The V and J genes are TRBV7-2 and TRBJ2-1; no definite D call. Trimming shortened V by 3 bases and J by 8 bases, and 14 bases separated the two germline ends. The CDR3 covers 14 residues. Germline assignment: CDR1 SGHTA and CDR2 FQGNSA. Here the CDR3 reads CASSLAPGRYEQFF. The CDR3 nucleotides are TGTGCCAGCAGCTTGGCTCCGGGTAGGTATGAGCAGTTCTTC.

The chain is built from TRBV30 and TRBJ1-2; D perhaps matches TRBD1 (6 bases). With 4 bases removed from V and 8 bases from J, the gap between germline ends came to 11 bases. The CDR3 totals 11 residues. Germline lookup yields CDR1 GTSNPN and CDR2 SVGIG (reference sequence). This chain's CDR3 is CAWIWGGGYTF. The DNA for the CDR3 is TGTGCCTGGATATGGGGGGGCGGCTACACCTTC. Full variable domain (rest looked up from reference TRBV30 and TRBJ1-2): SQTIHQWPATLVQPVGSPLSLECTVEGTSNPNLYWYRQAAGRGLQLLFYSVGIGQISSEVPQNLSASRPQDRQFILSSKKLLLSDSGFYLCAWIWGGGYTFGSGTRLTVV.

V usage is TRBV10-3 and J usage is TRBJ1-2; tentative D call: TRBD1 (5 bases). Trimming took 2 bases from V and 3 from J, leaving 7 bases between them. The CDR3 is 13 amino acids. Germline CDR1 reads ENHRY; CDR2 reads SYGVKD. This CDR3 reads CAISEGGYYGYTF. The CDR3 DNA reads TGTGCCATCAGTGAGGGGGGATACTATGGCTACACCTTC.

This chain links TRBV5-6 with TRBJ2-3; D is possibly TRBD1 (5 bases). The ends were cut back, 2 bases at V and 2 bases at J, with 9 bases in the middle. CDR3 length equals 14 residues. CDR1 and CDR2 (germline): SGHDT, YYEEEE. The CDR3 coding sequence is TGTGCCAGCAGCTTTCAAGGGGCCACAGATACGCAGTATTTT. Its translation is CASSFQGATDTQYF.

The rearrangement uses TRBV27 and TRBJ2-7; 7 bases match TRBD1. V dropped 5 bases and J dropped 6; count of bases not matched to a gene: 10. Germline V gene data show CDR1 as MNHEY and CDR2 as SMNVEV (reference sequence). The CDR3 length is 14 residues. CDR3 sequence: CASSVGTDGGEQYF. In DNA form, the CDR3 reads TGTGCCAGCAGTGTGGGGACAGATGGGGGCGAGCAGTACTTC.

V gene TRBV27 combines with J gene TRBJ1-1; TRBD1 is a possible D gene (5 bases). Per germline, CDR1 MNHEY and CDR2 SMNVEV (reference sequence). This CDR3 is built from 16 residues. Trimming shortened V by 1 base and J by 4 bases, and 16 bases separated the two germline ends. This CDR3 reads CASSLLAREVGTEAFF. CDR3 nucleotide sequence: TGTGCCAGCAGTTTATTGGCCAGGGAGGTGGGCACTGAAGCTTTCTTT.

The chain combines TRBV9 with TRBJ2-3; weak D call: TRBD1 (6 bases). In germline, CDR1 is SGDLS, CDR2 YYNGEE. The V end lost 3 bases, the J end lost 4 bases, and 12 bases lay between the germline ends. The CDR3 runs to 14 residues. CDR3 in amino acids: CASSASGASDTQYF. The CDR3 region has the DNA TGTGCCAGCAGCGCCTCAGGGGCCTCAGATACGCAGTATTTT.

J is TRBJ2-5 and V is TRBV28; 9 nucleotides line up with TRBD2. Germline V CDR1 and CDR2: MDHEN, SYDVKM. Trimming removed 7 bases from V and 2 bases from J; junction bases left unmatched: 5. The CDR3 length is 14 residues. This CDR3 is CASKIAGEQETQYF. The CDR3 nucleotides are TGTGCCAGCAAAATAGCGGGAGAGCAAGAGACCCAGTACTTC. Using reference TRBV28 and TRBJ2-5 for the parts outside the CDR3, the full variable domain is DVKVTQSSRYLVKRTGEKVFLECVQDMDHENMFWYRQDPGLGLRLIYFSYDVKMKEKGDIPEGYSVSREKKERFSLILESASTNQTSMYLCASKIAGEQETQYFGPGTRLLVL.

This clone has just one count. This chain uses TRBV5-1 with TRBJ1-1, with 9 bases lining up with TRBD1. Trimming at V came to 3 bases and at J to 3 bases, leaving 6 bases not matched to a gene. This CDR3 is built from 15 residues. Germline V gene data show CDR1 as SGHRS and CDR2 as YFSETQ. The DNA of the CDR3 is TGCGCCAGCAGCTGGAGGGACAGGGAGGACACTGAAGCTTTCTTT. Its protein product is CASSWRDREDTEAFF.

This chain uses TRBV7-8 with TRBJ2-2; 11 positions agree with TRBD1. CDR1 and CDR2 from the germline V gene are SGHVS and FQNEAQ. The CDR3 sequence is 16 residues long. V lost 2 bases and J lost 7; bases outside the gene matches: 6. The CDR3 here is CASSLTGQGASGELFF. The CDR3 DNA sequence: TGTGCCAGCAGCTTAACCGGACAGGGGGCTAGCGGGGAGCTGTTTTTT.

V and J are TRBV13 and TRBJ2-4, with D tentatively TRBD1 (6 bases). Per germline, CDR1 PRHDT and CDR2 FYEKMQ (reference sequence). V lost 5 bases and J 5 bases, leaving 13 bases between the germline ends. This CDR3 has 14 residues. CDR3: CASSPPTGENIQYF. CDR3 coding DNA: TGTGCCAGCAGCCCTCCGACAGGAGAAAACATTCAGTACTTC.

The chain combines TRBV13 with TRBJ2-7; D not resolved. V was clipped by 5 bases and J by 5 bases, with 13 bases between them. The CDR3 loop spans 13 amino acids. The germline CDR1 and CDR2 sequences are PRHDT and FYEKMQ (reference sequence). Here the CDR3 reads CASSLHDINEQYF. For the CDR3, the DNA is TGTGCCAGCAGCCTACATGACATTAACGAGCAGTACTTC.

The chain carries TRBV6-1 and TRBJ2-7; 10 bases fit TRBD1. CDR3 length equals 13 residues. V dropped 7 bases and J dropped 4; count of bases not matched to a gene: 4. Germline CDR1 reads MNHNS; CDR2 reads SASEGT. CDR3 protein: CASMGQGRYEQYF. Written as DNA, the CDR3 is TGTGCCAGCATGGGACAGGGGAGGTACGAGCAGTACTTC.

This chain joins TRBV19 and TRBJ2-7; 7 nucleotides align to TRBD2. The V gene end was trimmed by 3 bases and the J gene end by 6 bases; junction bases not matched to a gene: 8. Germline V gene data show CDR1 as LNHDA and CDR2 as SQIVND (reference sequence). The CDR3 covers 14 residues. In nucleotides, the CDR3 is TGTGCCAGTAGTATCGGAGGGAGGGCTCGCGAGCAGTACTTC. This gives the protein CASSIGGRAREQYF.

The chain couples TRBV7-9 to TRBJ2-7; 10 bases line up with TRBD2. CDR3 length: 15 amino acids. V was clipped by 5 bases and J by 2 bases; unmatched bases: 6. CDR1 is SEHNR and CDR2 is FQNEAQ in the germline V gene (reference sequence). CDR3 DNA: TGTGCCAGCAGCCCCAGCGGACTAGCGGCCTACGAGCAGTACTTC. Protein sequence: CASSPSGLAAYEQYF.

The chain recombines TRBV9 with TRBJ2-7; no clear D. Germline CDR1 is SGDLS and CDR2 is YYNGEE. CDR3 length: 12 residues. V gave up 2 bases and J gave up 7 bases, with 10 bases separating them. CDR3: CASSVPGREQYF. The CDR3 nucleotides read TGTGCCAGCAGCGTGCCCGGTCGAGAGCAGTACTTC. The variable domain in full, completed from reference TRBV9 and TRBJ2-7, reads DSGVTQTPKHLITATGQRVTLRCSPRSGDLSVYWYQQSLDQGLQFLIQYYNGEERAKGNILERFSAQQFPDLHSELNLSSLELGDSALYFCASSVPGREQYFGPGTRLTVT.

The chain combines TRBV28 with TRBJ2-5; D tentatively fits TRBD1 or TRBD2 (5 bases each). Germline CDR1 and CDR2: MDHEN and SYDVKM. The V end lost 2 bases, the J end lost 1 base, and 14 bases lay between the germline ends. The CDR3 length is 16 residues. The CDR3 DNA reads TGTGCCAGCAGTTTACCGGGACCACGAACCCAAGAGACCCAGTACTTC. Protein: CASSLPGPRTQETQYF.

The V gene is TRBV28, the J gene TRBJ2-7; D is tentatively TRBD1 or TRBD2 (5 bases each). The CDR3 sequence is 14 residues long. Germline V CDR1 and CDR2: MDHEN, SYDVKM. With 3 bases removed from V and 2 bases from J, the gap between germline ends came to 11 bases. The CDR3 here is CASSFGTITYEQYF. The CDR3, as DNA: TGTGCCAGCAGTTTCGGGACGATAACCTACGAGCAGTACTTC.

The chain employs TRBV6-5 and TRBJ2-7; D gene unclear. Germline V gene sequence: CDR1 MNHEY, CDR2 SVGAGI. V was clipped by 7 bases and J by 0 bases, with 16 bases between them. The CDR3 extends over 15 amino acids. CDR3 coding DNA: TGTGCCAGCACCCCACGGGCTTACAGCTCCTACGAGCAGTACTTC. This encodes CASTPRAYSSYEQYF.

In this sample, this clone turned up a few times. The V and J genes are TRBV28 and TRBJ1-1; weak D call: TRBD1 (6 bases). Trimming pared 4 bases from V and 3 bases from J, leaving 12 bases between. Germline V gives CDR1 MDHEN, CDR2 SYDVKM. The CDR3 has 14 residues. The CDR3 reads CASSSTGFYTEAFF. CDR3 DNA sequence: TGTGCCAGCAGTTCGACAGGTTTTTACACTGAAGCTTTCTTT.

This rearrangement joins TRBV7-9 to TRBJ2-1; possibly TRBD1 for D (8 bases). V dropped 5 bases and J dropped 8 bases, with 22 bases sitting between them. The CDR3 spans 16 residues. Germline CDR1 reads SEHNR; CDR2 reads FQNEAQ (reference sequence). CDR3 nucleotide sequence: TGTGCCAGCAGCCCCGGGGGGCAGGGGGCTCGGGATGAGCAGTTCTTC. It translates to CASSPGGQGARDEQFF.

The chain has TRBV28 and TRBJ2-1; TRBD1 matches at 10 bases. V dropped 6 bases and J dropped 2; count of bases not matched to a gene: 4. The CDR3 length is 15 residues. CDR1 MDHEN and CDR2 SYDVKM come from the germline V gene. The CDR3 loop is CASSYGTGAYNEQFF. The DNA of the CDR3 is TGTGCCAGCAGCTACGGGACAGGGGCCTACAATGAGCAGTTCTTC.